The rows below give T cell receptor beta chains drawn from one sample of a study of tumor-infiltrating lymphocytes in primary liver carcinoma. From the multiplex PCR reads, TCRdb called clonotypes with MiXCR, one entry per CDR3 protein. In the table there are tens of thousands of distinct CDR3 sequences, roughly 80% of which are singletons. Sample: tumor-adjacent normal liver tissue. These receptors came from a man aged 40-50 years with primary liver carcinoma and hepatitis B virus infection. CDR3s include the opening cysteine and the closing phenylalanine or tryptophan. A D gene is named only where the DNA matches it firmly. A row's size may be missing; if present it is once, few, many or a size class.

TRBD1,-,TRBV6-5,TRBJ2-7,CASIPGTGRYEQYF,TGTGCCAGCATTCCTGGGACAGGACGCTATGAGCAGTACTTC
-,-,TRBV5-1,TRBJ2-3,CASSLGGDRTDTQYF,TGCGCCAGCAGCTTGGGAGGCGACCGCACAGATACGCAGTATTTT
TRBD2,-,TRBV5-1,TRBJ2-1,CACSTSGGYNQQFF,TGCGCCTGCAGCACTAGCGGGGGGTACAATCAGCAGTTCTTC
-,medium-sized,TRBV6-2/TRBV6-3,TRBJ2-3,CASSSPRDSEAQYF,TGTGCCAGCAGTTCGCCCCGGGACTCCGAAGCGCAGTATTTT
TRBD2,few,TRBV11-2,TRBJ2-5,CASSLESSGTREYF,TGTGCCAGCAGCTTAGAGTCCAGCGGGACTAGAGAGTACTTC
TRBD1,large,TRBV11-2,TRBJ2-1,CASSTPGQGFNEQFF,TGTGCCAGCAGCACTCCGGGACAGGGTTTCAATGAGCAGTTCTTC
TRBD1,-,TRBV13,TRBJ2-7,CTSSSLDRESTAYEQYF,TGTACCAGCAGCTCCCTGGACAGGGAGTCTACTGCCTACGAGCAGTACTTC
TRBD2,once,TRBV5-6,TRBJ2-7,CASSFGLAGVTSSYKQYF,TGTGCCAGCAGCTTTGGACTAGCGGGAGTCACCAGCTCATACAAGCAGTACTTC
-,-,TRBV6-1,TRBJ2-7,CVSSEAAVRSGYEQYF,TGTGTCAGCAGTGAAGCAGCCGTCAGGAGCGGCTACGAGCAGTACTTC
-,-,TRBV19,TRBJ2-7,CASCIAGPGNYEQYF,TGTGCCAGTTGTATTGCAGGTCCTGGGAACTACGAGCAGTACTTC
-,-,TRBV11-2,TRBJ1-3,CASILGGDPRNTIYF,TGTGCCAGCATACTGGGCGGGGACCCGAGAAACACCATATATTTT
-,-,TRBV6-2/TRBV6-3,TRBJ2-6,CASSPTGSSSSGANVPTF,TGTGCCAGCAGTCCTACGGGCTCTTCCTCCTCTGGGGCCAACGTCCCGACCTTC
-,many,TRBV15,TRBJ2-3,CATSAMGNRRSTDTQYF,TGTGCCACCAGCGCGATGGGGAACAGGCGCAGCACAGATACGCAGTATTTT
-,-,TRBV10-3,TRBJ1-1,CAFSEGRLSGAFF,TGTGCCTTCAGTGAGGGACGACTAAGCGGTGCTTTCTTT
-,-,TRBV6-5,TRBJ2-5,CACGKGESGETHYF,TGTGCCTGCGGGAAAGGGGAAAGTGGGGAAACCCACTACTTC
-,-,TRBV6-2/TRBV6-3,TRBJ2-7,CASGLGVAVSYEQYF,TGTGCCAGCGGCCTTGGGGTAGCGGTGTCCTACGAGCAGTACTTC
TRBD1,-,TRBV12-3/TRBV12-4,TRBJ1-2,CAIRQGVDGYTF,TGTGCCATCAGACAGGGGGTTGATGGCTACACCTTC
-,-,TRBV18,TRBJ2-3,CASSPIALGTQYF,TGTGCAAGCTCACCCATAGCGTTGGGTACGCAGTATTTT
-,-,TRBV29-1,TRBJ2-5,CSIEELGVAQETQYF,TGCAGCATTGAGGAGCTGGGCGTGGCTCAAGAGACCCAGTACTTC
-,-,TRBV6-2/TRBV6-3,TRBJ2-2,CASTKLEVNAGELFF,TGTGCCAGCACTAAGCTGGAGGTGAACGCCGGGGAGCTGTTTTTT
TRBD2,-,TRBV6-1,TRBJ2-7,CTSSALAGESNEEYF,TGTACCAGCAGTGCCTTAGCGGGAGAGTCTAACGAGGAGTACTTC
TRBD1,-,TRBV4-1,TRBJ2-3,CASTQDRDRVGDTQYF,TGCGCCAGCACCCAGGACCGGGACAGAGTTGGAGATACGCAATATTTT
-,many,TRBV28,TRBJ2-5,CASSRDVGQETQYF,TGTGCCAGCAGTCGGGACGTTGGGCAAGAGACCCAGTACTTC
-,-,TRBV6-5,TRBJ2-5,CASKLNVGQETKYF,TGTGCCAGCAAGCTTAATGTCGGCCAAGAGACCAAGTACTTC
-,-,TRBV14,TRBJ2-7,CASSLQNGAYKQYF,TGTGCCAGCAGCCTACAGAATGGCGCCTACAAGCAGTACTTC
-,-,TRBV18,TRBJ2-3,CASSPIELDTQYF,TGTGCCAGCTCACCCATAGAGTTGGATACGCAATATTTT
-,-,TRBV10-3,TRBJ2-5,CAVSADGGETQYF,TGTGCCGTCAGTGCCGACGGAGGGGAGACCCAGTACTTC
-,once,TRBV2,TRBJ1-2,CASSEDLGSGDYTF,TGTGCCAGCAGTGAAGATCTGGGGAGCGGTGACTACACTTTC
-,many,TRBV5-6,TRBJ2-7,CASSLWGSSYEQYF,TGTGCCAGCAGCTTATGGGGAAGCTCCTACGAGCAGTACTTC
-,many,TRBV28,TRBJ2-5,CASSFIELGQTQYF,TGTGCCAGCAGTTTTATAGAGTTGGGTCAGACCCAGTACTTC
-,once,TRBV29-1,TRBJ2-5,CIVEADRPETRYF,TGCATCGTTGAGGCAGATCGTCCAGAGACCCGGTACTTC
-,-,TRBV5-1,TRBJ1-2,CANSLLSDYGYTF,TGCGCCAACAGCTTGCTGTCGGACTATGGCTACACCTTT
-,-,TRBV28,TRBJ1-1,CASSSLDGTEVFF,TGTGCCAGCAGTTCGCTAGACGGGACTGAAGTTTTCTTT
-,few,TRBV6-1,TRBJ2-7,CANSEAAVRGGYERYF,TGTGCCAACAGTGAAGCAGCCGTCAGGGGCGGCTACGAGCGGTACTTC
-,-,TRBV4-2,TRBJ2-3,CTSSQGNSVDTQYF,TGTACCAGCAGCCAAGGAAATTCGGTAGATACGCAGTATTTT
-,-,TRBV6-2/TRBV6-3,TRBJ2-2,CASTYSVSTGVLFF,TGTGCCAGCACCTACAGTGTAAGCACCGGGGTGCTGTTTTTT
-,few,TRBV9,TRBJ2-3,CASSGSFRSAAPDTQYF,TGTGCCAGCAGTGGGTCCTTCCGGTCGGCGGCCCCAGATACGCAGTATTTT
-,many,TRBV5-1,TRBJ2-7,CASSAFLRGSEAYEQYF,TGCGCCAGCAGCGCTTTTTTACGGGGGAGTGAGGCCTACGAGCAGTACTTC
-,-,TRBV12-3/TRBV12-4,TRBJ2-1,CASSLVGWRYDGQFF,TGTGCCAGCAGTTTGGTTGGCTGGAGGTACGATGGGCAGTTCTTC
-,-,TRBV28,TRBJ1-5,CARTKAGGKGSQPQHF,TGTGCCAGAACAAAAGCCGGGGGGAAGGGCAGTCAGCCCCAGCATTTT
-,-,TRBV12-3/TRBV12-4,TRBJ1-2,CASSLVADYDYAF,TGTGCCAGCAGTTTAGTAGCAGACTATGACTACGCCTTC
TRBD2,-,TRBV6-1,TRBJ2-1,CARSEGTSGSNEQFF,TGTGCCAGAAGTGAAGGGACTAGTGGGAGCAATGAGCAGTTCTTC
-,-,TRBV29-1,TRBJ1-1,CSANGLLSTVAFF,TGCAGCGCAAACGGGTTGTTGAGCACTGTAGCTTTCTTT